Each of the 12 T cell receptor beta chains below was sequenced from the same sample in a study of T cell responses to AZD1222 COVID-19 vaccine. Profiled with immunoSEQ multiplex PCR; TCRdb holds only in-frame clones, not every one. Seen here are 40,000 to 45,000 clones, just under 80% observed once, and the top ten hold 20% to 25%. Sequences were derived from peripheral blood, sampled 28 days after the second dose of the MenACWY control vaccine. The receptors originated from an adult who received the MenACWY meningococcal vaccine as a control.

CDR3 nucleotides: TGTGCCAGCATCGGGGGCATGGACGGGGAGCTGTTTTTT. Protein: CASIGGMDGELFF. The genes are TRBV4-2 and TRBJ2-2; D tentatively fits TRBD1 or TRBD2 (6 bases each). The CDR3 totals 13 residues. CDR1 LGHNA and CDR2 YNFKEQ come from the germline V gene. V lost 7 bases and J lost 7, with 13 bases in between.

This chain connects TRBV19 to TRBJ1-5; 7 bases are a match to TRBD1. J was trimmed by 5 bases and V by 5 bases; bases with no gene match: 9. In germline, CDR1 is LNHDA, CDR2 SQIVND (reference sequence). This CDR3 comprises 15 residues. This CDR3 reads CASSFSGTAYQPQHF. The CDR3 nucleotides read TGTGCCAGTAGTTTTTCCGGGACAGCATATCAGCCCCAGCATTTT.

The gene calls are TRBV7-9 and TRBJ1-1, with 7 bases matching TRBD1. The CDR3 extends over 15 amino acids. Germline CDR1 SEHNR, CDR2 FQNEAQ (reference sequence). The V gene end was trimmed by 4 bases and the J gene end by 5 bases; junction bases not matched to a gene: 10. CDR3 sequence reads: CASSWDGNRGTEAFF. The CDR3 DNA is TGTGCCAGCAGCTGGGACGGAAACAGGGGTACTGAAGCTTTCTTT.

This clone was counted between two and nine times. The chain combines TRBV7-2 with TRBJ1-5; no definite D call. Germline CDR1 SGHTA, CDR2 FQGNSA. V dropped 5 bases and J dropped 6 bases, with 8 bases sitting between them. The CDR3 spans 12 residues. The CDR3 sequence: CASSLPSQPQHF. CDR3 coding DNA: TGTGCCAGCAGCCTTCCGAGTCAGCCCCAGCATTTT.

Only a few counts were recorded for this clone. The chain carries TRBV6-1 and TRBJ2-1; unclear D gene. CDR1 is MNHNS and CDR2 is SASEGT in the germline V gene. Deletions cut 1 base from V and 12 bases from J, with 10 bases between. The CDR3 covers 12 residues. The CDR3 nucleotides are TGTGCCAGCAGTGAAGTTCGAGATAGGCAGTTCTTC. Protein: CASSEVRDRQFF.

This clone was seen only a few times. The chain couples TRBV28 to TRBJ1-4; no clear D gene. Germline values: CDR1 MDHEN, CDR2 SYDVKM. CDR3 size: 14 residues. V gave up 3 bases and J gave up 4 bases, with 9 bases separating them. In DNA form, the CDR3 reads TGTGCCAGCAGTTTTGGTGGATATAATGAAAAACTGTTTTTT. Protein: CASSFGGYNEKLFF.

The chain carries TRBV18 and TRBJ1-1; D may be TRBD1 (5 bases). CDR3 length: 15 amino acids. Germline values: CDR1 KGHSH, CDR2 LQKENI. V was trimmed by 3 bases and J by 4 bases, leaving 15 bases between them. CDR3 residues: CASSPSRGQGTEAFF. CDR3 DNA sequence: TGTGCCAGCTCACCGTCCCGCGGGCAGGGCACTGAAGCTTTCTTT.

The chain couples TRBV30 to TRBJ1-2; 10 bases map to TRBD1. CDR1 and CDR2 (germline): GTSNPN, SVGIG (reference sequence). The V segment lost 3 bases and the J segment 2 bases; nucleotides outside the gene matches: 3. The CDR3 extends over 14 amino acids. In nucleotides, the CDR3 is TGTGCCTGGAGCCGGGACAGGGGAAACTATGGCTACACCTTC. Amino acid sequence: CAWSRDRGNYGYTF.

The rearrangement links TRBV5-6 to TRBJ2-7; TRBD1 aligns across 11 bases. The CDR3 has 17 residues. Germline V gene lookup returns CDR1 SGHDT and CDR2 YYEEEE. V dropped 2 bases and J dropped 4; count of bases not matched to a gene: 11. As DNA, the CDR3 is TGTGCCAGCAGCTTTAAAAGGGGACAGGGGGGACGATACGAGCAGTACGTC. Its translation: CASSFKRGQGGRYEQYV.

The V and J genes are TRBV18 and TRBJ2-7; 8 bases align to TRBD1. J was trimmed by 12 bases and V by 4 bases; bases with no gene match: 8. This CDR3 region has 12 residues. Germline-derived CDR1 and CDR2 are KGHSH and LQKENI. The CDR3 is CASSQGQGSPYV. CDR3 bases: TGTGCCAGCTCACAAGGACAGGGATCGCCGTACGTC.

This sequence joins TRBV19 and TRBJ2-1; a possible D gene is TRBD1 (6 bases). Germline V CDR1 and CDR2: LNHDA, SQIVND (reference sequence). The CDR3 is 14 residues long. V lost 3 bases, J lost 6 bases, and 12 bases lay in between. CDR3 bases: TGTGCCAGTAGTATGACAGGCCCAAGCAATGAGCAGTTCTTC. This translates into CASSMTGPSNEQFF. Full variable domain (remainder filled in from reference TRBV19 and TRBJ2-1): DGGITQSPKYLFRKEGQNVTLSCEQNLNHDAMYWYRQDPGQGLRLIYYSQIVNDFQKGDIAEGYSVSREKKESFPLTVTSAQKNPTAFYLCASSMTGPSNEQFFGPGTRLTVL.

This chain uses TRBV6-5 with TRBJ2-1, with D tentatively TRBD1 or TRBD2 (5 bases each). V was pared by 2 bases and J by 7 bases, with 15 bases between. CDR1 MNHEY and CDR2 SVGAGI come from the germline V gene. The CDR3 sequence is 15 residues long. Written as DNA, the CDR3 is TGTGCCAGCAGTTACACGGGGACGGGTTCGAATGAGCAGTTCTTC. This codes for CASSYTGTGSNEQFF.